The clone carrying this T cell receptor (beta chain) appeared a few times. These data are taken from a study of identifying expanded T cells in peripheral blood. During the collection period, no donor immune events like infections were recorded. Using immunoSEQ multiplex PCR, the repertoire was profiled, and TCRdb retains in-frame clones only, with some absent. Of over 85,000 clones listed, approximately 84% are singletons. The V end was cut by 10 bases, the J end by 5 bases, with 10 bases between. Germline CDR1 SGHNT, CDR2 YYREEE (reference sequence). This CDR3 region has 11 residues. This TCR was recovered from a person aged 18-70 years in good health. Sequenced input: blood. The rearrangement joins TRBV5-4 to TRBJ2-1; a possible D gene is TRBD2 (6 bases). CDR3 DNA sequence: TGTGCCTCGGCGGGGAACAATGAGCAGTTCTTC. It is translated as CASAGNNEQFF.